The 10 T cell receptor beta chains in this list originate from one sample, sequenced in a study of Ad26.COV2.S vaccination and SARS-CoV-2 variants. The treatment was: roughly 19 received Ad26.COV2.S at low or high dose, single or two shots; several received placebo; per-sample allocation not given. The study sampled participants on day 63 after the first vaccine or placebo injection. Sequencing used immunoSEQ multiplex PCR; TCRdb keeps in-frame clones, though not all of them. The repertoire holds about 250,000 clones, roughly 86% seen once, with 3% to 4% in the top ten. This specimen was peripheral blood, taken in a trial of Ad26.COV2.S vaccine versus placebo. The receptors derive from a person aged 18-60 years who received the Ad26.COV2.S COVID-19 vaccine or a placebo.

This clone appeared once. The chain employs TRBV19 and TRBJ1-2; D might be TRBD1 (5 bases). Trimming stripped 3 bases from V and 5 bases from J, with 10 bases between. Germline V CDR1 and CDR2: LNHDA, SQIVND (reference sequence). The CDR3 length is 13 residues. The CDR3 loop reads CASSIDQGYGYTF. CDR3 bases: TGTGCCAGTAGTATTGACCAGGGTTATGGCTACACCTTC.

V is TRBV5-4 and J is TRBJ2-3; D is undetermined. The CDR3 has 13 residues. V dropped 1 base and J dropped 4 bases, with 7 bases sitting between them. Germline assignment: CDR1 SGHNT and CDR2 YYREEE (reference sequence). As DNA, the CDR3 is TGTGCCAGCAGCTTGAACACCCCAGATACGCAGTATTTT. This gives the protein CASSLNTPDTQYF. Variable domain in full (rest from reference TRBV5-4 and TRBJ2-3): ETGVTQSPTHLIKTRGQQVTLRCSSQSGHNTVSWYQQALGQGPQFIFQYYREEENGRGNFPPRFSGLQFPNYSSELNVNALELDDSALYLCASSLNTPDTQYFGPGTRLTVL.

The chain joins TRBV2 to TRBJ2-5, with D uncertain. The germline V gene encodes CDR1 SNHLY and CDR2 FYNNEI. The CDR3 sequence is 17 residues long. The V end was cut by 6 bases, the J end by 1 base, with 21 bases between. The CDR3 region is CASSRFQSNSFQETQYF. CDR3 nucleotides: TGTGCCAGCAGCCGCTTCCAGAGCAACAGCTTCCAAGAGACCCAGTACTTC.

The chain has TRBV19 and TRBJ2-7; the D gene is possibly TRBD2 (5 bases). Trimming stripped 4 bases from V and 6 bases from J, with 13 bases between. Looked up from germline, CDR1 is LNHDA and CDR2 is SQIVND (reference sequence). CDR3 length: 13 residues. The CDR3 here is CASSTKLGGEQYF. The CDR3 region has the DNA TGTGCCAGTAGTACAAAACTAGGTGGCGAGCAGTACTTC.

The V and J genes are TRBV5-1 and TRBJ2-1; the match to TRBD1 covers 8 bases. The ends lost 0 bases at V and 2 bases at J; junction bases unmatched: 4. CDR3 length equals 16 residues. Germline CDR1 SGHRS, CDR2 YFSETQ. The CDR3 spells CASSLAQGAPYNEQFF. The CDR3 region has the DNA TGCGCCAGCAGCTTGGCCCAGGGGGCCCCCTACAATGAGCAGTTCTTC.

The chain combines TRBV11-1 with TRBJ1-1; no firm D call. The length of the CDR3 is 13 residues. V lost 1 base to trimming and J lost 5 bases, with 8 bases between them. The germline gives CDR1 SGHAT, CDR2 FQDESV (reference sequence). In DNA form, the CDR3 reads TGTGCCAGCAGCTTAGGTGTGGCAACTGAAGCTTTCTTT. This sequence encodes CASSLGVATEAFF.

The genes are TRBV27 and TRBJ2-7, with TRBD2 matching 8 bases. The CDR3 covers 14 residues. Germline V gene sequence: CDR1 MNHEY, CDR2 SMNVEV (reference sequence). Trimming removed 6 bases from V and 0 bases from J; junction bases left unmatched: 4. The CDR3 DNA sequence: TGTGCCAGCAGACCAAGCGGGAGCTCCTACGAGCAGTACTTC. It codes for CASRPSGSSYEQYF.

The genes are TRBV30 and TRBJ1-1, with unresolved D. CDR3 length equals 13 residues. Germline lookup yields CDR1 GTSNPN and CDR2 SVGIG (reference sequence). V was clipped by 3 bases and J by 11 bases, with 19 bases between them. In nucleotides, the CDR3 is TGTGCCTGGAGGTGGATGCGCGGCTCCGAGGCTTTCTTT. Protein: CAWRWMRGSEAFF.

The rearrangement links TRBV9 to TRBJ1-3; D is undetermined. Germline lookup yields CDR1 SGDLS and CDR2 YYNGEE. V dropped 3 bases and J dropped 0 bases, with 10 bases sitting between them. The CDR3 is 15 residues long. The CDR3 protein is CASSDQLGSGNTIYF. DNA for the CDR3: TGTGCCAGCAGCGACCAGCTCGGCTCTGGAAACACCATATATTTT.

CDR3: CASSLSTDTQYF. The CDR3 DNA follows: TGTGCCAGCAGCCTGAGCACAGATACGCAGTATTTT. The genes are TRBV7-6 and TRBJ2-3, with unresolved D. This CDR3 is built from 12 residues. The V gene's germline CDR1 is SGHVS and CDR2 FNYEAQ. The V and J ends lost 5 bases and 0 bases respectively, with 3 bases between them.